The subject of this entry is one T cell receptor (beta chain). PCR amplification relied on 60 Vbeta primers (plus 13 Jbeta primers). TCRdb's table, derived via immunoSEQ multiplex PCR, lists solely in-frame clones and lacks some. Of 100,000 to 150,000 clones listed, about 15% are singletons. These data come from a study of cytomegalovirus exposure and HLA in healthy donors. This TCR was recovered from a female donor in good health and CMV-seropositive. Material for sequencing was PBMCs.

The chain's CDR3 is CASSTMGQAMNTEAFF. The CDR3 coding sequence is TGTGCCAGCAGCACCATGGGACAGGCAATGAACACTGAAGCTTTCTTT. The rearrangement links TRBV5-6 to TRBJ1-1, with 8 nucleotides matching TRBD1. In germline, CDR1 is SGHDT, CDR2 YYEEEE. The V segment lost 4 bases and the J segment 0 bases; nucleotides outside the gene matches: 8. There are 16 residues in the CDR3.